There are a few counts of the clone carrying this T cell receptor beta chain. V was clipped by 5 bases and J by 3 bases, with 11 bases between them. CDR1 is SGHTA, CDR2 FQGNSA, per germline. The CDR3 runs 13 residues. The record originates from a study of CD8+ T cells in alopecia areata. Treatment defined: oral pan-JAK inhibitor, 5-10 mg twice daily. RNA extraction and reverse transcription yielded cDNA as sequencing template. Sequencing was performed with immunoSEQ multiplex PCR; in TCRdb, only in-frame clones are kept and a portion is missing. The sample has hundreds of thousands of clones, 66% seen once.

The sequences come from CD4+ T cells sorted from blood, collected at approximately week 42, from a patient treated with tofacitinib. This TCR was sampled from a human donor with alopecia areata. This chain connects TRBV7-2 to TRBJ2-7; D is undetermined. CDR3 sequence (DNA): TGTGCCAGCAGCCCAGACGGTTTCTACGAGCAGTACTTC. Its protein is CASSPDGFYEQYF.